The rows below give T cell receptor beta chains drawn from one sample of a study of shared clonotypes between healthy human individuals. Data came from immunoSEQ multiplex PCR; TCRdb stores just in-frame clones and leaves some out. The table records fewer than 500,000 clones, almost 80% of them present only once. Sequences were obtained from PBMCs. The receptors come from a woman aged 40 to 49 in good health. Some clones in this sample may be carry-over from other donors' samples. Both conserved end residues are part of each CDR3. D genes are given only for firm matches. Rows give clone size only sometimes, using once, few, many, or a class for an expanded clone.

d_call	clone_size	v_call	j_call	cdr3_nt	cdr3_aa
-	-	TRBV25-1	TRBJ2-5	TGTGCCAGCAGTGAATTACCGGGGACCCGTGAGACCCAGTACTTC	CASSELPGTRETQYF
TRBD1	once	TRBV28	TRBJ1-2	TGTGCCAGCATCCCGACAGGGGAAGGCTATGGCTACACCTTC	CASIPTGEGYGYTF
-	-	TRBV5-4	TRBJ2-7	TGTGCCAGCAGCTGGATAGGGTCCGACGAGCAGTACTTC	CASSWIGSDEQYF
TRBD1	-	TRBV10-3	TRBJ2-3	TGTGCCATCACCCCGGGACAGGGCACAGATACGCAGTATTTT	CAITPGQGTDTQYF
-	-	TRBV14	TRBJ2-5	TGTGCCAGCAGCCTGAACCCAAGCCAAGAGACCCAGTACTTC	CASSLNPSQETQYF
-	-	TRBV5-4	TRBJ1-2	TGTGCCAGCAGCTTGGAAACAGGGACGCGCGGCTACACCTTC	CASSLETGTRGYTF
-	-	TRBV28	TRBJ2-1	TGTGCCAGCAGTTTCGGTACTCAACTGACTGAGCAGTTCTTC	CASSFGTQLTEQFF
-	once	TRBV5-1	TRBJ1-1	TGCGCCAGCGCCACGGGGCAGAGGAACACTGAAGCTTTCTTT	CASATGQRNTEAFF
-	-	TRBV7-7	TRBJ2-6	TGTGCCAGCAGCTGGCTGCTTAAGTGCCAAAAGTCGGGCCAACGTCCTGACTTC	CASSWLLKCQKSGQRPDF
-	-	TRBV19	TRBJ1-5	TGTGCCAGTAGTAGTTGGGGGCGCGATCAGCCCCAGCATTTT	CASSSWGRDQPQHF
TRBD2	once	TRBV4-1	TRBJ2-1	TGCGCCAGCAGCCACAGTATAGAGCGGGAGGTAGGCAATGAGCAGTTCTTC	CASSHSIEREVGNEQFF
-	-	TRBV7-2	TRBJ2-3	TGTGCCAGCAGCCCCCGGCTCAGGGATACGCAGTATTTT	CASSPRLRDTQYF
-	few	TRBV4-3	TRBJ2-5	TGCGCCAGCAGCCAAGTTCGGAGCGGGGCTCCAGGGGGGGAGACCCAGTACTTC	CASSQVRSGAPGGETQYF
TRBD1	-	TRBV5-4	TRBJ2-3	TGTGCCAGCAGCCCAGGGGGCAGGACAGATACGCAGTATTTT	CASSPGGRTDTQYF
-	-	TRBV10-3	TRBJ1-1	TGTGCCATCAGTGAGTCGGCAGGGGAGTGGACTGAAGCTTTCTTT	CAISESAGEWTEAFF
-	-	TRBV11-3	TRBJ2-5	TGTGCCAGCAGCTTAGGGGCTCTAGCCAGCCAAGAGACCCAGTACTTC	CASSLGALASQETQYF